These T cell receptor beta chains were read from a single sample in a study of CD8 T cells in ankylosing spondylitis. TCRdb re-derived calls from the 5' RACE reads in MiXCR, one entry per CDR3 protein. The sample carries hundreds of thousands of distinct CDR3 sequences, 25% to 30% recorded once. Sequencing input: blood, either unsorted or a sorted T cell fraction (not recorded which). The receptors derive from a male donor with ankylosing spondylitis or in good health (not recorded which). CDR3s include the opening cysteine and the closing phenylalanine or tryptophan. A D gene is named only where the DNA matches it firmly. Only some rows state a clone size, as once, few, many or a class for expanded clones.

TRBJ2-3 | TRBV29-1 | NA | NA | TGCAGCGTTGATTGGGCTTTTACAGATACGCAGTATTTT | CSVDWAFTDTQYF
TRBJ2-7 | TRBV11-2 | TRBD1 | few | TGTGCCAGCAGCTTATCCCCGGACAGGGTGGGCGAGCAGTACTTC | CASSLSPDRVGEQYF
TRBJ2-7 | TRBV15 | TRBD1 | NA | TGTGCCACCACCGGGACAGTCGGCGAGCAGTACTTC | CATTGTVGEQYF
TRBJ2-7 | TRBV29-1 | TRBD1 | NA | TGCAGCGTTGGGACAGGGTCGCCCTACGAGCAGTACTTC | CSVGTGSPYEQYF
TRBJ2-2 | TRBV5-6 | NA | NA | TGTGCCAGCAGCTTGGAGCCAGGGAACACCGGGGAGCTGTTTTTT | CASSLEPGNTGELFF
TRBJ2-1 | TRBV19 | NA | NA | TGTGCCAGTAGTATGGGGGGCGGCTATGAGCAGTTCTTC | CASSMGGGYEQFF
TRBJ1-1 | TRBV29-1 | NA | many | TGCAGCGTGTTCGCCCTGGCCGTGAACACTGAAGCTTTCTTT | CSVFALAVNTEAFF
TRBJ2-2 | TRBV7-2 | TRBD2 | many | TGTGCCAGCAGCTTAGCGGGACTAGCAGACACCGGGGAGCTGTTTTTT | CASSLAGLADTGELFF
TRBJ2-1 | TRBV29-1 | TRBD2 | NA | TGCAGCGTTGAGGGTCTAGCGGGAGACAATGAGCAGTTCTTC | CSVEGLAGDNEQFF
TRBJ2-1 | TRBV20-1 | TRBD2 | NA | TGCAGTGCTAGGAGGACTAGCGGGGGCAATGAGCAGTTCTTC | CSARRTSGGNEQFF
TRBJ1-1 | TRBV5-5 | NA | many | TGTGCCAGCAGCACGAAGGGGCGAGGGACTGAAGCTTTCTTT | CASSTKGRGTEAFF
TRBJ2-7 | TRBV4-3 | NA | NA | TGCGCCAGCAGCCAAGGGACAGCGGGCGCCTACGAGCAGTACTTC | CASSQGTAGAYEQYF
TRBJ2-7 | TRBV12-3/TRBV12-4 | TRBD2 | NA | TGTGCCAGCAGTTTATTATCCCCACTTCGAGCGGGAGGCACCTACGAGCAGTACTTC | CASSLLSPLRAGGTYEQYF
TRBJ2-2 | TRBV12-3/TRBV12-4 | NA | many | TGTGCCAGCAGTTTACTACTAAACACCGGGGAGCTGTTTTTT | CASSLLLNTGELFF
TRBJ2-5 | TRBV5-1 | NA | few | TGCGCCAGCAGCCCCGGGGGACCGGGGGAGACCCAGTACTTC | CASSPGGPGETQYF
TRBJ2-2 | TRBV5-5 | NA | many | TGTGCCAGCAGCGGGAACGGCGACAGGAACACCGGGGAGCTGTTTTTT | CASSGNGDRNTGELFF
TRBJ2-5 | TRBV18 | NA | many | TGTGCCAGCTCACTTTTAGACCCTCGATTGGAGACCCAGTACTTC | CASSLLDPRLETQYF
TRBJ2-3 | TRBV5-1 | TRBD2 | NA | TGCGCCAGCACATCGGGACTAGCGGGACGCACAGATACGCAGTATTTT | CASTSGLAGRTDTQYF
TRBJ2-5 | TRBV9 | NA | many | TGTGCCAGCAGCAGGCGGGAAGAAGGGGAGACCCAGTACTTC | CASSRREEGETQYF
TRBJ2-2 | TRBV5-1 | NA | many | TGCGCCAGCAGCTTGCGCTCCCCGAACACCGGGGAGCTGTTTTTT | CASSLRSPNTGELFF
TRBJ1-5 | TRBV12-3/TRBV12-4 | NA | NA | TGTGCCAGCAGTTTAGCCTCAGGGCGCCGGGAGGCCCAGCATTTT | CASSLASGRREAQHF
TRBJ2-7 | TRBV11-2 | NA | many | TGTGCCAGCAGCCCAAAGGGACGGACCGATTTAATCTACGAGCAGTACTTC | CASSPKGRTDLIYEQYF